A selection of T cell receptor beta chains follows, all from one sample in a study of T cell changes during pregnancy in multiple sclerosis. Profiling relied on immunoSEQ multiplex PCR, and the TCRdb table lists in-frame clones only, not all of them. The sample carries roughly 90,000 clones, around 93% recorded once. The sequencing here drew on peripheral blood, taken before pregnancy. All receptors come from a female donor with multiple sclerosis, enrolled in a pregnancy study. The CDR3 runs from the conserved cysteine through the conserved F or W. A D gene is named only where the DNA matches it firmly.

d_gene: TRBD2
v_gene: TRBV9
len: 16
CDR3aa: CASSVAPGTSLNEQFF

d_gene: .
v_gene: TRBV2
len: 18
CDR3aa: CASSEVGQVWSSGNTIYF

d_gene: TRBD2
v_gene: TRBV5-1
len: 18
CDR3aa: CASSPGTSGRRGTGELFF

d_gene: TRBD2
v_gene: TRBV19
len: 14
CDR3aa: CASSFSGGTYEQYF

d_gene: TRBD1
v_gene: TRBV7-6
len: 14
CDR3aa: CASSPTGAGNTIYF

d_gene: .
v_gene: TRBV6-6
len: 13
CDR3aa: CASSNRVLDGYTF

d_gene: TRBD1
v_gene: TRBV18
len: 14
CDR3aa: CASSPDRGNYGYTF

d_gene: .
v_gene: TRBV7-3
len: 17
CDR3aa: CASSLLGGRGVPDTQYF

d_gene: .
v_gene: TRBV5-1
len: 13
CDR3aa: CASSYIVSGELFF

d_gene: TRBD1
v_gene: TRBV7-9
len: 15
CDR3aa: CASSLGDWTGLEAFF

d_gene: .
v_gene: TRBV19
len: 15
CDR3aa: CASSIAWGLGTEAFF

d_gene: TRBD2
v_gene: TRBV6-5
len: 13
CDR3aa: CASSLTRLAPRVF

d_gene: .
v_gene: TRBV9
len: 15
CDR3aa: CASSVALDSNYGYTF

d_gene: TRBD1
v_gene: TRBV7-2
len: 14
CDR3aa: CASSWATGHSPLHF

d_gene: .
v_gene: TRBV11-3
len: 17
CDR3aa: CASSEPTGNSGANVLTF

d_gene: .
v_gene: TRBV15
len: 15
CDR3aa: CATSRFGQMLNIQYF

d_gene: TRBD2
v_gene: TRBV9
len: 18
CDR3aa: CASSVELAGLGGANVLTF

d_gene: TRBD2
v_gene: TRBV15
len: 17
CDR3aa: CATSWVLQRGGQETQYF

d_gene: .
v_gene: TRBV29-1
len: 13
CDR3aa: CSVEEPGRNEQFF

d_gene: .
v_gene: TRBV6-6
len: 14
CDR3aa: CASSSLGADQPQHF

d_gene: .
v_gene: TRBV6-6
len: 15
CDR3aa: CASSYGLAKRNEQFF

d_gene: TRBD1
v_gene: TRBV5-8
len: 16
CDR3aa: CASRGTAQLNTGELFF

d_gene: .
v_gene: TRBV10-3
len: 14
CDR3aa: CAIARTDSNQPQHF

d_gene: .
v_gene: TRBV9
len: 15
CDR3aa: CASSVTGGVYNEQFF

d_gene: .
v_gene: TRBV27
len: 15
CDR3aa: CASRRLATAYNEQFF

d_gene: .
v_gene: TRBV7-2
len: 12
CDR3aa: CASSPYTDTQYF

d_gene: TRBD1
v_gene: TRBV7-9
len: 16
CDR3aa: CASRLQGQRAVQPQHF

d_gene: .
v_gene: TRBV21-1
len: 15
CDR3aa: CASSMGGGATTEAFF

d_gene: .
v_gene: TRBV9
len: 16
CDR3aa: CASSGSDGGTYEKLFF

d_gene: TRBD2
v_gene: TRBV4-1
len: 15
CDR3aa: CASSQEGTSGRNRFF

d_gene: TRBD1
v_gene: TRBV6-5
len: 14
CDR3aa: CATSTGTGHNEQYF

d_gene: TRBD1
v_gene: TRBV18
len: 13
CDR3aa: CASSRQGNYEQYF

d_gene: .
v_gene: TRBV2
len: 14
CDR3aa: CASSYSQGPYEQYF

d_gene: .
v_gene: TRBV4-1
len: 16
CDR3aa: CASSQDKSGLYNEQFF

d_gene: TRBD1
v_gene: TRBV28
len: 13
CDR3aa: CASRGQGEETQYF

d_gene: .
v_gene: TRBV18
len: 15
CDR3aa: CASSRGHGSNQPQHF

d_gene: .
v_gene: TRBV9
len: 17
CDR3aa: CASSVTGVNTLSYEQYF

d_gene: .
v_gene: TRBV28
len: 13
CDR3aa: CASSYAGMAGYTF

d_gene: TRBD2
v_gene: TRBV2
len: 15
CDR3aa: CATSLGAGNTDTQYF

d_gene: .
v_gene: TRBV9
len: 15
CDR3aa: CASSVEGTVNTEAFF

d_gene: .
v_gene: TRBV4-3
len: 15
CDR3aa: CASSQGAPRYNEQFF

d_gene: TRBD2
v_gene: TRBV13
len: 15
CDR3aa: CASSLGTSSYNEQFF

d_gene: .
v_gene: TRBV2
len: 13
CDR3aa: CASSVRGPQPQHF

d_gene: .
v_gene: TRBV15
len: 16
CDR3aa: CATSAPSGSNTGELFF

d_gene: .
v_gene: TRBV4-1
len: 18
CDR3aa: CASSRASGAGATSYGYTF

d_gene: .
v_gene: TRBV4-1
len: 15
CDR3aa: CASSLRDTGTYEQYF

d_gene: TRBD1
v_gene: TRBV28
len: 14
CDR3aa: CASTKTGLRQPQHF

d_gene: TRBD2
v_gene: TRBV15
len: 16
CDR3aa: CATSEGTSGSYNEQFF

d_gene: TRBD1
v_gene: TRBV28
len: 14
CDR3aa: CASSDRGGDQPQHF

d_gene: .
v_gene: TRBV7-9
len: 15
CDR3aa: CASSLGQGILYGYTF

d_gene: .
v_gene: TRBV7-9
len: 16
CDR3aa: CASIHAPQGNQETQYF

d_gene: .
v_gene: TRBV14
len: 18
CDR3aa: CASSQDPRRGYNTGELFF

d_gene: TRBD1
v_gene: TRBV11-3
len: 13
CDR3aa: CASSSGTVYEQYF

d_gene: .
v_gene: TRBV10-2
len: 15
CDR3aa: CASKLTGGLGDEQFF

d_gene: TRBD1
v_gene: TRBV4-3
len: 14
CDR3aa: CASSPGQGADTQYF

d_gene: TRBD1
v_gene: TRBV2
len: 16
CDR3aa: CARNRQGASNTGELFF

d_gene: TRBD1
v_gene: TRBV5-1
len: 14
CDR3aa: CASSRDSSVEKLFF

d_gene: TRBD1
v_gene: TRBV2
len: 15
CDR3aa: CASSEGPGGVYGYTF

d_gene: .
v_gene: TRBV28
len: 11
CDR3aa: CASTDKYEQYF